Listed below are T cell receptor beta chains from one sample, sequenced in a study of T cell repertoires in cytomegalovirus infection. No antigen has been identified for these receptors. TCRdb reprocessed the reads via MiXCR and lists one record per CDR3 protein. Of about 920,000 distinct CDR3 sequences listed, 30% to 40% were seen once; the top ten hold around 15%. The material was cultured CD8+ T cells from PBMCs, obtained from culture after CMV antigen stimulation. These receptors were collected from a human donor in good health (CMV status not recorded). Some clones in this sample may be carry-over from other donors' samples. Both conserved end residues are part of each CDR3. A D gene is named only where the DNA matches it firmly. Expanded clones are given a class, and other clones once, few, many or no size at all.

cdr3_nt | cdr3_aa | d_call | j_call | clone_size | v_call
TGTGCCAGCAGTGCCCCCTTACTAGCGGGGGGAAAGACCCAGTACTTC | CASSAPLLAGGKTQYF | TRBD2 | TRBJ2-5 | many | TRBV6-1
TGTGCCAGCAGCATTTACAGGGGGCTAGCCGGGGAGCTGTTTTTT | CASSIYRGLAGELFF | TRBD1 | TRBJ2-2 | few | TRBV6-2/TRBV6-3
TGTGCCACCCTTCGACTAGGCACAGATACGCAGTATTTT | CATLRLGTDTQYF | - | TRBJ2-3 | few | TRBV6-1
TGTGCCAGCAAACCGTTGGGAGTGTTAGGCTACACCTTC | CASKPLGVLGYTF | - | TRBJ1-2 | - | TRBV27
TGTGCCAGCAGCTACGGACTAGTGGGGCTATACAATGAGCAGTTCTTC | CASSYGLVGLYNEQFF | TRBD2 | TRBJ2-1 | - | TRBV5-5
TGCGCCAGCAGCCAAGATTCCGCTTATAATTCACCCCTCCACTTT | CASSQDSAYNSPLHF | - | TRBJ1-6 | few | TRBV4-1
TGCGCCAGCAGCCAAGGGAGGACAGATAACTATGGCTACACCTTC | CASSQGRTDNYGYTF | - | TRBJ1-2 | - | TRBV4-1
TGTGCCAGCAGCCAAGATCGGAAGAGCGGGGGCGTAGATGAAGATACGCAGTATTTT | CASSQDRKSGGVDEDTQYF | TRBD2 | TRBJ2-3 | - | TRBV3-1
TGTGCCGGATTACAGGGAGCTGGCACTGAAGCTTTCTTT | CAGLQGAGTEAFF | - | TRBJ1-1 | - | TRBV7-9
TGTGCCAGCAGCCAACCCGCTCAAGAGACCCAGTACTTC | CASSQPAQETQYF | - | TRBJ2-5 | many | TRBV7-6
TGCAGTGCTAGAAGTAGCGGGGGGTACAATGAGCAGTTCTTC | CSARSSGGYNEQFF | TRBD2 | TRBJ2-1 | - | TRBV20-1
TGTGCCACCAGCCAGAGCGGGACTCTTAATAATGAGCAGTTCTTC | CATSQSGTLNNEQFF | TRBD2 | TRBJ2-1 | many | TRBV24-1
TGTGCCAGCAGTGGAGGCTCTGGAATCACCATATATTTT | CASSGGSGITIYF | - | TRBJ1-3 | - | TRBV7-6
TGTGCCAGCACTCCAGGGGGCGCCTCACCCCTCCACTTT | CASTPGGASPLHF | TRBD1 | TRBJ1-6 | few | TRBV7-9
TGTGCCAGCAGCTTAGAGCGAGGGGGGCGCAGGGAGACCCAGTACTTC | CASSLERGGRRETQYF | - | TRBJ2-5 | - | TRBV7-9
TGTGCCAGCAGTTCGGGACAGGGGATTTCGAGGACCGGGGAGCTGTTTTTT | CASSSGQGISRTGELFF | TRBD1 | TRBJ2-2 | few | TRBV2
TGTGCCAGCAGCCCGGATGTGGGGGCCAGGAATGAGCAGTTCTTC | CASSPDVGARNEQFF | - | TRBJ2-1 | few | TRBV7-9
TGTGCCAGCACCCAGGGGGGGGCAACTTACAATGAGCAGTTCTTC | CASTQGGATYNEQFF | - | TRBJ2-1 | - | TRBV6-2/TRBV6-3
TGTGCCAGCAGCGGGGACCTAGCGGGGGGCATCGATGAGCAGTTCTTC | CASSGDLAGGIDEQFF | TRBD2 | TRBJ2-1 | many | TRBV7-2
TGTGCCAGCAGCTCGACAGGAAGCCAAGAGACCCAGTACTTC | CASSSTGSQETQYF | - | TRBJ2-5 | - | TRBV11-3
TGTGCCAGCAGGGCGGACGGTGGGGCGAACACTGAAGCTTTCTTT | CASRADGGANTEAFF | - | TRBJ1-1 | few | TRBV2
TGTGCCAGCAGCCTACTTTTGGACGAGCAGTACTTC | CASSLLLDEQYF | - | TRBJ2-7 | - | TRBV7-2
TGTGCCAGCAGCGCCAAAGGGATCGCTGGGGCCAACGTCCTGACTTTC | CASSAKGIAGANVLTF | - | TRBJ2-6 | - | TRBV7-9
TGTGCCAGTAGAACAACAGGGGCTGGGGCCAACGTCCTGACTTTC | CASRTTGAGANVLTF | TRBD1 | TRBJ2-6 | - | TRBV19
TGTGCCAGCAGCCCCGCGGGGGGGCGCGGCACAGATACGCAGTATTTT | CASSPAGGRGTDTQYF | TRBD2 | TRBJ2-3 | - | TRBV7-9
TGTGCCACCAGCAACATTGACAGGGGCGACTTTGGAAACACCATATATTTT | CATSNIDRGDFGNTIYF | TRBD1 | TRBJ1-3 | few | TRBV15
TGTGCCAGTAAGCACGCCAGAACAGGAGACACTGAAGCTTTCTTT | CASKHARTGDTEAFF | - | TRBJ1-1 | few | TRBV12-3/TRBV12-4
TGTGCCAGCACTCACCGGGACAGAGGCTACGAGCAGTACTTC | CASTHRDRGYEQYF | TRBD1 | TRBJ2-7 | - | TRBV6-1
TGTGCCAGTAGTATCTCCCTGGGACCGGGCGATACGCAGTATTTT | CASSISLGPGDTQYF | - | TRBJ2-3 | - | TRBV19
TGTGCCAGCAGCTTAAATACAGATACGCAGTATTTT | CASSLNTDTQYF | - | TRBJ2-3 | many | TRBV27
TGTGCCAGCTGGGTAGGCAGGGGGAACACTGAAGCTTTCTTT | CASWVGRGNTEAFF | - | TRBJ1-1 | few | TRBV28
TGTGCCAGTAGTATAGGGGGGGAAGCCTTCTACGAGCAGTACTTC | CASSIGGEAFYEQYF | - | TRBJ2-7 | - | TRBV19
TGTGCCAGCAGGGCGGACGGGTGGACAGAGACCCAGTACTTC | CASRADGWTETQYF | - | TRBJ2-5 | few | TRBV27
TGTGCCAGGGACGCGAGGGGAGTGCCCTCTTACGAGCAGTACTTC | CARDARGVPSYEQYF | - | TRBJ2-7 | - | TRBV6-5